The 13 T cell receptor beta chains below were found in one sample sequenced in a study of a mutant IDH1 vaccine in newly diagnosed glioma. Their specific antigens are unknown. The time point was: week 35, safety follow-up. Mutant IDH1 20-mer peptide, at 300 ug, made up each vaccine dose, with topical imiquimod. Only in-frame clones appear in the TCRdb table, and some are missing; sequencing was by immunoSEQ multiplex PCR. This sample carries fewer than 35,000 clones, around 73% of them seen once, and the ten largest clones take about 11%. Specimen: PBMCs, collected from a glioma patient whose treatment included an IDH1 peptide vaccine. Source of these receptors: a middle-aged woman with glioma.

This clone was recorded a few times. The chain couples TRBV7-6 to TRBJ2-1; D gene unclear. Looked up from germline, CDR1 is SGHVS and CDR2 is FNYEAQ. The CDR3 totals 13 residues. Trimming stripped 1 base from V and 6 bases from J, with 7 bases between. The CDR3 DNA reads as TGTGCCAGCAGCTTAGTGGCTACCAATGAGCAGTTCTTC. Residues: CASSLVATNEQFF.

In DNA, the CDR3 is TGTGCCAGCAGTTATTGGTTCCCAGCGCCCTACAATGAGCAGTTCTTC. The encoded protein is CASSYWFPAPYNEQFF. V is TRBV6-5 and J is TRBJ2-1; no firm D call. This CDR3 comprises 16 residues. In germline, CDR1 is MNHEY, CDR2 SVGAGI. Trimming left V 3 bases short and J 2 bases short, with 14 bases between.

J is TRBJ1-1 and V is TRBV9; a weak D match, TRBD1 (6 bases). Germline CDR1 SGDLS, CDR2 YYNGEE. Trimming took 3 bases from V and 3 from J, leaving 9 bases between them. The CDR3 contains 13 residues. This chain's CDR3 is CASSEQGDTEAFF. Written as DNA, the CDR3 is TGTGCCAGCAGCGAACAGGGAGACACTGAAGCTTTCTTT.

The chain links TRBV7-9 to TRBJ2-7; the match to TRBD2 covers 7 bases. Trimming cost V 3 bases and J 6 bases; bases outside gene matches: 11. Germline CDR1 reads SEHNR; CDR2 reads FQNEAQ (reference sequence). The CDR3 has 15 residues. CDR3 amino acids: CASSLASGAKAEQYF. CDR3 coding DNA: TGTGCCAGCAGCTTGGCGAGCGGGGCAAAAGCCGAGCAGTACTTC.

The table lists this clone with a count of one. The genes are TRBV9 and TRBJ2-3; possibly TRBD1 or TRBD2 for D (6 bases each). Trimming took off 6 bases at V and 3 bases at J, with 11 bases between the two ends. The CDR3 spans 13 residues. Germline loops: CDR1 SGDLS, CDR2 YYNGEE. The CDR3 loop is CASTGGGTDTQYF. The CDR3 nucleotides read TGTGCCAGCACCGGGGGCGGGACAGATACGCAGTATTTT.

The V gene is TRBV2, the J gene TRBJ2-5, with TRBD1 identical over 12 bases. V gave up 4 bases and J gave up 6 bases; unmatched junction bases: 6. The CDR3 runs to 15 residues. Germline V CDR1 and CDR2: SNHLY, FYNNEI. DNA for the CDR3: TGTGCCAGCAGTGTCCCGGGACAGGGGGCGAAGACCCAGTACTTC. It yields the protein CASSVPGQGAKTQYF.

V gene TRBV7-9 combines with J gene TRBJ2-1; maybe TRBD1 (5 bases). V was clipped by 5 bases and J by 7 bases, with 9 bases between them. This CDR3 is 12 amino acids long. Germline CDR1 and CDR2: SEHNR and FQNEAQ (reference sequence). CDR3: CASSQGQNEQFF. CDR3 sequence (DNA): TGTGCCAGCAGCCAAGGACAAAATGAGCAGTTCTTC.

This chain joins TRBV7-2 and TRBJ2-2; D is perhaps TRBD2 (6 bases). The ends were cut back, 3 bases at V and 5 bases at J, with 16 bases in the middle. This CDR3 spans 16 amino acids. In germline, CDR1 is SGHTA, CDR2 FQGNSA. In DNA form, the CDR3 reads TGTGCCAGCAGCTTCGGACTGGCGGGGCCGACCGGGGAGCTGTTTTTT. Translation: CASSFGLAGPTGELFF.

This clone was seen only a few times. The genes are TRBV7-9 and TRBJ1-1; D perhaps matches TRBD1 (5 bases). Germline CDR1 is SEHNR and CDR2 is FQNEAQ (reference sequence). This CDR3 is built from 16 residues. The V end was cut by 0 bases, the J end by 5 bases, with 16 bases between. The CDR3 DNA sequence: TGTGCCAGCAGCTTAGCCGGTCGGGGGGTGGGGACTGAAGCTTTCTTT. As protein: CASSLAGRGVGTEAFF.

This chain connects TRBV4-1 to TRBJ2-7; a weak D match, TRBD1 (5 bases). V was cut by 5 bases and J by 4 bases, with 24 bases left in between. The CDR3 length is 17 residues. Germline CDR1 MGHRA, CDR2 YSYEKL. CDR3 in DNA: TGCGCCAGCAGCGAAACCCTAGGGGCCACCCCCAGGTACGAGCAGTACTTC. Its protein is CASSETLGATPRYEQYF.

The chain has TRBV4-1 and TRBJ1-5; D unclear. The germline gives CDR1 MGHRA, CDR2 YSYEKL. V gave up 4 bases and J gave up 1 base, with 8 bases separating them. This CDR3 contains 14 residues. The CDR3 protein is CASSPGGSNQPQHF. In nucleotides, the CDR3 is TGCGCCAGCAGCCCGGGCGGAAGCAATCAGCCCCAGCATTTT.

This clone was seen a few times. The rearrangement joins TRBV7-3 to TRBJ2-1, with D perhaps matching TRBD1 (6 bases). V lost 4 bases to trimming and J lost 8 bases, with 9 bases between them. Germline values: CDR1 SGHTA, CDR2 FQGTGA. The CDR3 has 12 amino acids. In nucleotides, the CDR3 is TGTGCCAGCAGCTCTCAGGGGTATGAGCAGTTCTTC. This encodes CASSSQGYEQFF.

This rearrangement joins TRBV27 to TRBJ1-6, with TRBD1 matching over 10 bases. CDR1 and CDR2 (germline): MNHEY, SMNVEV (reference sequence). V lost 9 bases and J lost 10; bases outside the gene matches: 6. CDR3 length: 13 residues. This chain's CDR3 is CARTGTGVSPLHF. Written as DNA, the CDR3 is TGTGCCAGAACCGGGACAGGGGTATCACCCCTCCACTTT.